This TCR beta chain emerged from a study of OX40 agonist ivuxolimab in advanced cancers. At the level of the study: Six ivuxolimab dose levels, 0.01 to 10 mg/kg, were given intravenously every 2 weeks. Every patient in dose escalation had hepatocellular carcinoma, melanoma, renal cell or head and neck cancer. Two patients with cutaneous melanoma and one with hepatocellular carcinoma, three in total, showed partial responses.

The length of the CDR3 is 15 residues. Per germline, CDR1 SGHNT and CDR2 YENEEA. V gave up 4 bases and J gave up 4 bases; unmatched junction bases: 7. Method: immunoSEQ multiplex PCR; TCRdb's copy keeps in-frame clones and lacks some. The sample contains 83,000 or so clones, about 86% of which appear only once. The TCR sequence derives from an adult with an advanced solid tumor such as melanoma, head and neck, liver or kidney cancer. This chain uses TRBV11-3 with TRBJ2-5; 9 nucleotides line up with TRBD1. This sample comprised CD4+ or CD8+ T cells sorted from blood, obtained in a trial of the OX40 agonist ivuxolimab. The CDR3 spells CASSSGTGFGETQYF. The CDR3 DNA reads TGTGCCAGCAGCTCCGGGACAGGGTTCGGAGAGACCCAGTACTTC.